A single sample is the source of the 4 T cell receptor beta chains below, sequenced in a study of cytomegalovirus exposure and HLA in healthy donors. The PCR ran on 60 Vbeta and 13 Jbeta primers. Clones were sequenced by immunoSEQ multiplex PCR, and TCRdb holds only the in-frame ones, with some missing. This repertoire includes 150,000 or so clones. The material sequenced was PBMCs. The receptors come from a woman between 40 and 50 years old in good health and CMV-seropositive.

The rearrangement links TRBV30 to TRBJ2-7, with D perhaps TRBD2 (5 bases). With 0 bases removed from V and 6 bases from J, the gap between germline ends came to 9 bases. This CDR3 has 12 residues. Germline CDR1 is GTSNPN and CDR2 is SVGIG (reference sequence). CDR3 sequence (DNA): TGTGCCTGGAGTGTACTAGAGTCCGAGCAGTACTTC. It codes for CAWSVLESEQYF.

This chain links TRBV27 with TRBJ1-1; possibly TRBD1 for D (6 bases). The CDR3 totals 11 residues. The V gene lost 8 bases and the J gene lost 10 bases, with 14 bases spanning the gap. The germline V gene has CDR1 MNHEY and CDR2 SMNVEV (reference sequence). CDR3 nucleotide sequence: TGTGCCAGCGGAAAACAGGGAAGAGCTTTCTTT. It encodes CASGKQGRAFF.

The genes are TRBV5-4 and TRBJ2-3, with D possibly being TRBD1 (6 bases). The length of the CDR3 is 16 residues. The germline gives CDR1 SGHNT, CDR2 YYREEE (reference sequence). Trimming took 2 bases from V and 3 from J, leaving 16 bases between them. Here the CDR3 reads CASSLLSGDGTDTQYF. The CDR3 DNA is TGTGCCAGCAGCTTATTATCAGGGGATGGAACAGATACGCAGTATTTT.

The chain joins TRBV19 to TRBJ1-4; 8 bases agree with TRBD1. Germline V gene sequence: CDR1 LNHDA, CDR2 SQIVND (reference sequence). The length of the CDR3 is 15 residues. V gave up 1 base and J gave up 10 bases; unmatched junction bases: 8. Here the CDR3 reads CASSIAGTGGGKLFF. CDR3 nucleotide sequence: TGTGCCAGTAGTATAGCGGGGACAGGCGGCGGAAAACTGTTTTTT.